The clone carrying this T cell receptor (beta chain) was detected ten times or more. The antigen is unknown. Amplified TCR beta CDR3 regions came from RNA transcripts. The HTBI primer set was used in a first-round RT-PCR of the TCR CDR3. In TCRdb, the multiplex PCR reads were re-called with MiXCR into one record per CDR3 protein. The profile shows more than 300,000 distinct CDR3 sequences, roughly 13% of them singletons. The sample is drawn from a study of T cells in Graves' hyperthyroidism and ophthalmopathy. Findings and limits, study-wide: Through a model of 13 V-J features, ophthalmopathy was separated from stable hyperthyroidism.

Deletions cut 2 bases from V and 6 bases from J, with 13 bases between. The CDR3 loop spans 14 amino acids. CDR1 is MNHEY and CDR2 is SVGAGI in the germline V gene. The V call is TRBV6-5, the J call TRBJ1-1; D is possibly TRBD1 (5 bases). Sample: blood. The receptor comes from a woman aged 25 to 39 with Graves' hyperthyroidism. Here the CDR3 reads CASSYTGPVAEAFF. The CDR3 DNA follows: TGTGCCAGCAGTTACACAGGACCGGTCGCTGAAGCTTTCTTT.